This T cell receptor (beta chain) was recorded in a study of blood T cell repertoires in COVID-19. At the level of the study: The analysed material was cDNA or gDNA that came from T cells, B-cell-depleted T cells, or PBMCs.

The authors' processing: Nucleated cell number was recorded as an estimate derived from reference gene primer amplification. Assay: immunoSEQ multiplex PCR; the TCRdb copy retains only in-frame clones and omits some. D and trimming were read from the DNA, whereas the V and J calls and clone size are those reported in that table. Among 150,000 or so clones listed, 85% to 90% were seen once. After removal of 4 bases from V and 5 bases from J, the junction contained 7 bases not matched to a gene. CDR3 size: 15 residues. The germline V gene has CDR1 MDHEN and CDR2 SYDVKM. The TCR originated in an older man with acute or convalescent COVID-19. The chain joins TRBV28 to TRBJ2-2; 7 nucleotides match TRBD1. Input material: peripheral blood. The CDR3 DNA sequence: TGTGCCAGCAGTTCCCGACAGGGATGGACCGGGGAGCTGTTTTTT. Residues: CASSSRQGWTGELFF.